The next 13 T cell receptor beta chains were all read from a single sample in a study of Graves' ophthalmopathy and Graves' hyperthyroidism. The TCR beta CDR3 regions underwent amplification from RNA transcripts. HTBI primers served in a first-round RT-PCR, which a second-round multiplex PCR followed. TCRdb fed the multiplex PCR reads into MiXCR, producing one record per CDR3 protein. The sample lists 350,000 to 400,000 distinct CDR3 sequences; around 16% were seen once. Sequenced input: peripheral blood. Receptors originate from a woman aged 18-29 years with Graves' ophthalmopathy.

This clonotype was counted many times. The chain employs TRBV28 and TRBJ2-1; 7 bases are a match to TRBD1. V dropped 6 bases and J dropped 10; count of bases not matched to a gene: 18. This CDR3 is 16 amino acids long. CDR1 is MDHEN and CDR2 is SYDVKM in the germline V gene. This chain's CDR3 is CASSTTSDRVKNEQFF. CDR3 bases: TGTGCCAGCAGCACTACTTCTGACAGGGTAAAGAACGAGCAGTTCTTC.

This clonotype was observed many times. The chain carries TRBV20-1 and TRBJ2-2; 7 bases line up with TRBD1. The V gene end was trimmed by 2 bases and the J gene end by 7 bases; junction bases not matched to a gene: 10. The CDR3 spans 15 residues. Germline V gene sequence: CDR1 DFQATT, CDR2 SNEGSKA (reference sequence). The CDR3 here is CSARLKKGAVGELFF. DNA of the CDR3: TGCAGTGCTAGACTTAAAAAGGGGGCTGTCGGGGAGCTGTTTTTT.

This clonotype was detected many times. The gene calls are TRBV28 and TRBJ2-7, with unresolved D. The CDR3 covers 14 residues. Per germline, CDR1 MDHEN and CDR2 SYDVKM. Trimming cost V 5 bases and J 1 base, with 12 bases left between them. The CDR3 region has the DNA TGTGCCAGCAGTGGCCCGGACGGTTCCTACGAGCAGTACTTC. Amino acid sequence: CASSGPDGSYEQYF.

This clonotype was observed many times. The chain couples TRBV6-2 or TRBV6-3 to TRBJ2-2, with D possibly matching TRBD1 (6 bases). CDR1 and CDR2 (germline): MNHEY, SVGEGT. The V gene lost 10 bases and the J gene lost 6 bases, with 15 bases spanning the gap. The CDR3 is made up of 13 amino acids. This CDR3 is CATGQTGPGELFF. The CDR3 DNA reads TGTGCCACAGGACAAACAGGGCCCGGGGAGCTGTTTTTT.

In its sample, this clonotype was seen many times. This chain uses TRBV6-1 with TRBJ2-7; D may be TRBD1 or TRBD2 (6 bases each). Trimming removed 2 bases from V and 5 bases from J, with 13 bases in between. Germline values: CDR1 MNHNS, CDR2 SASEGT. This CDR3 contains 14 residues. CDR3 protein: CASSEKGEVHEQYF. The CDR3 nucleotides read TGTGCCAGCAGTGAAAAGGGGGAGGTCCACGAGCAGTACTTC.

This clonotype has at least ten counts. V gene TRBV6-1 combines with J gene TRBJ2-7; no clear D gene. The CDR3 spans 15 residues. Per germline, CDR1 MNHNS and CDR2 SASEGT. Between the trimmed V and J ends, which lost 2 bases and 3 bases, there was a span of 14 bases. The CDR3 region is CASSERGWGSYEQYF. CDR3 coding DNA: TGTGCCAGCAGTGAACGTGGCTGGGGAAGCTACGAGCAGTACTTC.

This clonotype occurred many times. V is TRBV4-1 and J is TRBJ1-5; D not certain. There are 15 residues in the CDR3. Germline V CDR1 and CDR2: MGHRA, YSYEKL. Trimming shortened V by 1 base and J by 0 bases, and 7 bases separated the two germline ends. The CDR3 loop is CASSQGDYSNQPQHF. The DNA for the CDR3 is TGCGCCAGCAGCCAAGGGGATTATAGCAATCAGCCCCAGCATTTT.

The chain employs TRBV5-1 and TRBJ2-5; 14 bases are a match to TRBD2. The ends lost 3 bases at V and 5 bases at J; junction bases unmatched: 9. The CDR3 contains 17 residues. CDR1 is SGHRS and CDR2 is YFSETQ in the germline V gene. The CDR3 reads CASSYPGLAGDRETQYF. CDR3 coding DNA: TGCGCCAGCAGCTATCCGGGACTAGCGGGAGATCGCGAGACCCAGTACTTC.

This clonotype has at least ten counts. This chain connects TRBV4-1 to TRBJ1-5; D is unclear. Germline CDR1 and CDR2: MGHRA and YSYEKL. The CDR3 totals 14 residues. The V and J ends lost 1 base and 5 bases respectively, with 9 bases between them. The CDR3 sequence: CASSQARVDQPQHF. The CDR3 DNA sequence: TGCGCCAGCAGCCAAGCAAGGGTTGATCAGCCCCAGCATTTT.

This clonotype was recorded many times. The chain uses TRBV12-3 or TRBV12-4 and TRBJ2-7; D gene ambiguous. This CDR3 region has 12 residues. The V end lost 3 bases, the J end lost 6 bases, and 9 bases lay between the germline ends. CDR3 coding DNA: TGTGCCAGCAGTTTTGTAAGGTCCGAGCAGTACTTC. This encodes CASSFVRSEQYF.

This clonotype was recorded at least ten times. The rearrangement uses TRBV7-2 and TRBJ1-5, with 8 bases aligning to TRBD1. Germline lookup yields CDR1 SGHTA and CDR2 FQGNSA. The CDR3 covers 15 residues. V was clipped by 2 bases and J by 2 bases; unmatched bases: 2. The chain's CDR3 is CASSLWGQGNQPQHF. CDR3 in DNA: TGTGCCAGCAGCTTATGGGGACAGGGCAATCAGCCCCAGCATTTT.

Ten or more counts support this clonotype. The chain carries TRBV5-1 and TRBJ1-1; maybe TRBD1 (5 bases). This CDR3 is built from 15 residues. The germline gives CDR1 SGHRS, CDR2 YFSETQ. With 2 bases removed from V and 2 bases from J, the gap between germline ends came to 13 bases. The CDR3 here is CASSFFGADNTEAFF. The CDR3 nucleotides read TGCGCCAGCAGCTTCTTCGGGGCAGACAACACTGAAGCTTTCTTT.

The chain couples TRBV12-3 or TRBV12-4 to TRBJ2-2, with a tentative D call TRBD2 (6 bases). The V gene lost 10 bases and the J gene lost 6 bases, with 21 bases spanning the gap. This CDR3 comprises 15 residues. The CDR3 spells CATLRSGPGAGELFF. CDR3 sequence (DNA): TGTGCCACCCTACGGTCGGGCCCGGGGGCCGGGGAGCTGTTTTTT.